This is a list of T cell receptor beta chains from one sample in a study of T cells in Graves' hyperthyroidism and ophthalmopathy. TCRdb independently ran MiXCR on the multiplex PCR reads; one entry per CDR3 protein. This sample has some 360,000 distinct CDR3 sequences, with approximately 13% found just once. Material: blood. These receptors all stem from a woman between 55 and 75 years old with Graves' hyperthyroidism. CDR3s include the opening cysteine and the closing phenylalanine or tryptophan. Clone size is given for some rows only: seen once, a few or many times, or a class if the clone is expanded.

many,TRBV7-9,TRBJ2-5,CASSYPPIGETQYF
few,TRBV29-1,TRBJ2-1,CSVEEGTAWGLSYNEQFF
many,TRBV2,TRBJ1-1,CASSELGLDTEAFF
many,TRBV15,TRBJ1-2,CATSTRDGYGYTF
-,TRBV28,TRBJ2-3,CASKVDSTDTQYF
many,TRBV11-3,TRBJ2-1,CASNRGPGSSVNEQFF
many,TRBV18,TRBJ1-1,CASSPSANTEAFF
-,TRBV11-2,TRBJ2-7,CARSPPIPLAGAGAYEQYF
few,TRBV28,TRBJ1-6,CASLSRYIPNNSPLHF
many,TRBV27,TRBJ2-3,CASSAYFGGSKDTQYF
-,TRBV10-3,TRBJ2-7,CAISDSTSSEQYF
many,TRBV9,TRBJ2-1,CASSVDPHANEQFF
many,TRBV20-1,TRBJ1-5,CSAPQGPLNQPQHF
many,TRBV2,TRBJ2-7,CASNLAGGSYEQYF
few,TRBV7-8,TRBJ1-6,CASSSSLDPPLHF
-,TRBV4-1,TRBJ2-2,CASSQVSVGGELFF
many,TRBV20-1,TRBJ2-2,CSARGPIPNTGELFF
-,TRBV7-2,TRBJ1-6,CAIIFRDSYNSPLHF
many,TRBV28,TRBJ2-7,CASSSLAGAPTYSYEQYF
-,TRBV19,TRBJ2-1,CASSIGLGQFF
many,TRBV11-2,TRBJ2-7,CASSSQGALYEQYF
many,TRBV28,TRBJ2-1,CASRTDLSMFF
many,TRBV20-1,TRBJ2-1,CSARRGYNEQFF
once,TRBV12-3/TRBV12-4,TRBJ2-7,CASSSWDRGHEQYF
many,TRBV11-2,TRBJ2-5,CASSPGTGSFSRYF
many,TRBV24-1,TRBJ2-1,CATAAGTLYNEQFF
many,TRBV12-3/TRBV12-4,TRBJ2-1,CASSLSGQANYNEQFF
many,TRBV30,TRBJ2-1,CAWSGLAGGINEQFF
many,TRBV6-6,TRBJ2-1,CASSYAGADEQFF
-,TRBV11-3,TRBJ2-7,CASSIRLTPYEQYF
-,TRBV6-1,TRBJ2-3,CARRSAGVGTDTQYF
-,TRBV7-8,TRBJ1-6,CASSLDRQNNSPLHF
many,TRBV28,TRBJ2-3,CASSLETTLTADTQYF
many,TRBV27,TRBJ2-7,CASSIGTSGEQYF
-,TRBV6-1,TRBJ1-1,CASSYIRGQTEAFF
many,TRBV7-9,TRBJ2-7,CASSLGNSGSRSYEQYF
many,TRBV20-1,TRBJ2-3,CSAEGWGEGTDTQYF
many,TRBV5-1,TRBJ2-4,CASSWQGIAKNIQYF
few,TRBV20-1,TRBJ2-1,CSALAQTGAQFF
many,TRBV24-1,TRBJ2-3,CATSEGTDTQYF
many,TRBV20-1,TRBJ2-1,CSVLAGASSYNEQFF
many,TRBV10-3,TRBJ2-5,CAISDPRIGSETQYF
many,TRBV11-2,TRBJ2-1,CASSRLGAYYNEQFF
many,TRBV29-1,TRBJ2-3,CSVDISGSYTDTQYF
many,TRBV18,TRBJ1-1,CASSLRDQRNTEAFF